This T cell receptor beta chain was retrieved from a study of shared clonotypes between healthy human individuals. As regards this clone: Its matching antigen is unknown.

CDR3 size: 15 residues. V dropped 6 bases and J dropped 6; count of bases not matched to a gene: 12. From germline, CDR1 is KGHSH and CDR2 LQKENI. The study, taken as a whole, reports: Around 4.7% was the fraction of naive CD4 clonotypes found shared across a few donors. Sampling included only blood; tissue repertoires likely differ.

Genomic DNA from each subset was divided evenly over several immunoSEQ plates. The protocol was immunoSEQ multiplex PCR, while the TCRdb copy is restricted to in-frame clones and leaves out a portion. The sample consists of roughly 1,600,000 clones, approximately 98.5% of them appearing once. V usage is TRBV18 and J usage is TRBJ2-7; 9 bases are shared with TRBD1. This receptor was taken from a man aged 30-40 years in good health. What was sequenced was naive CD4+ T cells sorted from blood. As to subset: CD45RA+ positively selected. CDR3 DNA: TGTGCCAGCTCTCCGACCGGGACAGGGAATCTCGAGCAGTACTTC. As protein: CASSPTGTGNLEQYF.